This T cell receptor (beta chain) was retrieved from a study of technical replicates of blood from several donors. This CDR3 spans 14 amino acids. Germline loops: CDR1 SGHAT, CDR2 FQNNGV. Between the trimmed V and J ends, which lost 5 bases and 2 bases, there was a span of 12 bases. The data were produced by immunoSEQ multiplex PCR, yet TCRdb's version contains in-frame clones alone and is incomplete. The top ten hold roughly 0.34% of the sample, which has more than 90,000 clones, about 95% seen once. V usage is TRBV11-2 and J usage is TRBJ1-2; possibly TRBD1 for D (5 bases). Source material: T cells isolated from PBMCs. This clonotype was sampled from a human donor in good health. DNA for the CDR3: TGTGCCAGCAGCCCGATAAGGGGAAACTATGGCTACACCTTC. This sequence encodes CASSPIRGNYGYTF.